In terms of frequency, the clone carrying this TCR beta chain is medium-sized. CDR3 length: 14 amino acids. Germline CDR1 and CDR2: MNHEY and SMNVEV (reference sequence). TRB was amplified from about 260 ng of peripheral blood genomic DNA per sample. This entry belongs to a study of T cell clusters in autoimmune cytopenias. TRB rearrangements were amplified by touch-down multiplex PCR with mixed TRB-A/B primers. TCRdb re-called the multiplex PCR reads and shows each CDR3 protein once, DNA omitted. The ten top clones account for 2.5% to 3%, within a sample of some 6,000 distinct CDR3 sequences. These data are also associated with another study on T cell repertoires in aging, cancer and after chemotherapy. That source adds: The whole study produced a dataset of millions of TCR reads. Healthy donors lost TCR diversity with age mainly through richness, cancer patients through richness and evenness.

The sequenced sample was peripheral blood. The receptor comes from a human donor in good health. This chain connects TRBV27 to TRBJ2-1; the D call of TRBD1 rests on TCRdb alone, since no DNA is present to check it. The CDR3 reads CASKEATTYNEQFF.